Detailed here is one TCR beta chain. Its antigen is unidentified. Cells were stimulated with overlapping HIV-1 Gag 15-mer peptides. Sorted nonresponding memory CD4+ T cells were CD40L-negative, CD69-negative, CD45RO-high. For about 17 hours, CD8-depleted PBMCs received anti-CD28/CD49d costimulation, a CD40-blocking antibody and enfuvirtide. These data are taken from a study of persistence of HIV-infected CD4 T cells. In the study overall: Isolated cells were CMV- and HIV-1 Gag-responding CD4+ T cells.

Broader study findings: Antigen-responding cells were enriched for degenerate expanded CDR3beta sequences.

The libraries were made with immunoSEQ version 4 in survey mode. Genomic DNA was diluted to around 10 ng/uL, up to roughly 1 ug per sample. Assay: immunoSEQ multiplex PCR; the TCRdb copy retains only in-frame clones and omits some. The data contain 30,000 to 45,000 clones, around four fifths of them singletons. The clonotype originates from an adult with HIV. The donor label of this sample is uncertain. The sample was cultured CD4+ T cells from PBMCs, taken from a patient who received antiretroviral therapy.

The CDR3, as DNA: TGCGCCAGCAGCTCTGGACAGGGAAGGACTAATGAAAAACTGTTTTTT. This gives the protein CASSSGQGRTNEKLFF. The chain combines TRBV5-1 with TRBJ1-4, with TRBD1 matching 8 bases. V lost 3 bases and J lost 2; bases outside the gene matches: 6. The CDR3 consists of 16 residues. Germline CDR1 and CDR2: SGHRS and YFSETQ.